Listed below are T cell receptor beta chains from one sample, sequenced in a study of cytomegalovirus exposure and HLA in healthy donors. Using immunoSEQ multiplex PCR, the repertoire was profiled, and TCRdb retains in-frame clones only, with some absent. The table lists some 78,000 clones, more than 75% of them singletons. What was sequenced was PBMCs. The receptors derive from a woman between 45 and 60 years old in good health and CMV-seropositive. Each CDR3 is given with its conserved first and last residue. The D gene is left open where the match is weak. Size tells how often a clone was seen (once, few, many) or the class of an expanded clone, and some rows leave it out.

D gene,J gene,V gene,clone size,CDR3 protein,CDR3 DNA
.,TRBJ1-1,TRBV7-8,.,CASSLVGGVNTEAFF,TGTGCCAGCAGCTTAGTCGGGGGGGTGAACACTGAAGCTTTCTTT
TRBD2,TRBJ2-2,TRBV12-5,.,CASGFGLAANTGELFF,TGTGCTAGTGGTTTCGGACTAGCGGCGAACACCGGGGAGCTGTTTTTT
.,TRBJ2-4,TRBV5-6,.,CASSLVGPKNIQYF,TGTGCCAGCAGCTTGGTGGGCCCTAAAAACATTCAGTACTTC
.,TRBJ2-1,TRBV18,.,CASSPQPQRNEQFF,TGTGCCAGCTCACCACAGCCCCAGCGGAATGAGCAGTTCTTC
.,TRBJ2-3,TRBV7-2,.,CASKPGGPTDTQYF,TGTGCCAGCAAACCCGGCGGTCCCACAGATACGCAGTATTTT
.,TRBJ1-1,TRBV7-8,few,CASSLGQLNTEAFF,TGTGCCAGCAGCTTAGGGCAGTTAAACACTGAAGCTTTCTTT
.,TRBJ2-5,TRBV7-8,.,CASGSGTQYF,TGTGCCAGCGGGAGCGGGACCCAGTACTTC
.,TRBJ1-6,TRBV5-1,.,CASSNDNYNSPLHF,TGCGCCAGCTCCAATGACAACTATAATTCACCCCTCCACTTT
.,TRBJ1-5,TRBV18,few,CASSTGQRGVQPQHF,TGTGCCAGCTCAACGGGTCAACGCGGCGTTCAGCCCCAGCATTTT
TRBD1,TRBJ1-6,TRBV19,.,CASSMGQGGASLHF,TGTGCCAGTAGTATGGGCCAGGGGGGTGCATCCCTCCACTTT
.,TRBJ1-3,TRBV28,.,CASSLQNRAAGNTIYF,TGTGCCAGCAGTTTACAAAACAGGGCGGCAGGAAACACCATATATTTT
.,TRBJ1-2,TRBV5-1,.,CASSQGHSSSNYGYTF,TGCGCCAGCAGTCAGGGACACTCTTCATCTAACTATGGCTACACCTTC
.,TRBJ1-1,TRBV7-9,.,CASSLRTLRSNTEAFF,TGTGCCAGCAGCCTCCGGACACTTAGATCGAACACTGAAGCTTTCTTT
TRBD2,TRBJ2-3,TRBV11-1,.,CASSRLGGGGMDTQYF,TGTGCCAGCAGCCGCCTAGGTGGCGGGGGGATGGATACGCAGTATTTT
.,TRBJ2-3,TRBV5-1,.,CASSLSTDTQYF,TGCGCCAGCAGCTTGTCGACAGATACGCAGTATTTT
.,TRBJ1-1,TRBV5-1,once,CASSSRTAMNTEAFF,TGCGCCAGCAGCTCCCGGACAGCCATGAACACTGAAGCTTTCTTT
.,TRBJ2-1,TRBV9,.,CASSDVMGAGKTYNEQFF,TGTGCCAGCAGCGATGTCATGGGAGCGGGTAAAACCTACAATGAGCAGTTCTTC
TRBD1,TRBJ2-2,TRBV9,once,CASSAPGQGFGAGELFF,TGTGCCAGCAGCGCCCCGGGACAGGGATTCGGGGCCGGGGAGCTGTTTTTT
.,TRBJ2-7,TRBV5-6,few,CASSLGHQSYEQYF,TGTGCCAGCAGCTTGGGACATCAATCCTACGAGCAGTACTTC
.,TRBJ1-5,TRBV27,.,CASGGAPNQPQHF,TGTGCCAGCGGGGGGGCACCAAATCAGCCCCAGCATTTT
.,TRBJ2-2,TRBV6-5,.,CASRYHRAGSTGELFF,TGTGCCAGCAGATACCACAGGGCAGGTAGCACCGGGGAGCTGTTTTTT
TRBD1,TRBJ2-5,TRBV5-1,once,CASSLQGAQETQYF,TGCGCCAGCAGCTTGCAGGGGGCCCAAGAGACCCAGTACTTC
TRBD2,TRBJ2-3,TRBV10-3,.,CAISSGTSGATDTQYF,TGTGCCATTTCCTCCGGGACTAGCGGGGCCACAGATACGCAGTATTTT
.,TRBJ2-1,TRBV7-6,.,CASSLEVSERSRSYNEQFF,TGTGCCAGCAGCTTAGAGGTCTCCGAGAGGTCGCGCTCCTACAATGAGCAGTTCTTC
.,TRBJ2-1,TRBV4-1,.,CASSRRGGGTSYNEQFF,TGCGCCAGCAGCCGCCGAGGGGGCGGGACCTCCTACAATGAGCAGTTCTTC
TRBD2,TRBJ2-6,TRBV2,.,CARTGGYGANVLTF,TGTGCCAGGACGGGGGGTTATGGGGCCAACGTCCTGACTTTC
.,TRBJ2-5,TRBV20-1,.,CSANSQETQYF,TGCAGTGCAAACAGCCAAGAGACCCAGTACTTC
TRBD2,TRBJ2-3,TRBV5-1,.,CASSSLSGVLTDTQYF,TGCGCCAGCAGCTCGCTTAGCGGGGTCCTCACAGATACGCAGTATTTT
.,TRBJ2-7,TRBV9,.,CASSAFWQAYEQYF,TGTGCCAGCAGCGCCTTCTGGCAGGCTTACGAGCAGTACTTC
TRBD1,TRBJ2-3,TRBV6-1,.,CASRVGQVGPDTQYF,TGTGCCAGCAGGGTGGGACAGGTCGGGCCAGATACGCAGTATTTT
.,TRBJ2-3,TRBV5-1,.,CASSLHLTDTQYF,TGCGCCAGCAGCTTGCATCTAACAGATACGCAGTATTTT
.,TRBJ2-7,TRBV6-5,.,CASKPWTPHNEQYF,TGTGCCAGCAAGCCTTGGACTCCCCACAACGAGCAGTACTTC
.,TRBJ2-5,TRBV7-2,.,CASSLTAGETQYF,TGTGCCAGCAGCTTAACGGCGGGGGAGACCCAGTACTTC
.,TRBJ1-1,TRBV2,.,CASSTAGGTEAFF,TGTGCCAGCAGCACCGCAGGAGGGACTGAAGCTTTCTTT
TRBD1,TRBJ1-1,TRBV19,.,CASSIEGQGATEAFF,TGTGCCAGTAGTATAGAGGGGCAGGGGGCTACTGAAGCTTTCTTT
TRBD1,TRBJ2-7,TRBV2,.,CASSQGVDEQYF,TGTGCCAGCAGTCAGGGGGTGGACGAGCAGTACTTC
.,TRBJ1-1,TRBV5-4,.,CASSGPPAGTEAFF,TGTGCCAGCAGCGGCCCACCAGCGGGCACTGAAGCTTTCTTT
TRBD1,TRBJ1-2,TRBV4-1,once,CASSYRGGYTF,TGCGCCAGCAGCTACAGGGGTGGCTACACCTTC
.,TRBJ1-5,TRBV19,.,CASGGDSEQPQHF,TGTGCCTCCGGGGGGGACTCGGAGCAGCCCCAGCATTTT
.,TRBJ1-1,TRBV5-6,.,CASTARGGSNTEAFF,TGTGCCAGCACCGCGAGGGGAGGATCGAACACTGAAGCTTTCTTT
.,TRBJ1-6,TRBV18,.,CASSRDSNYNSPLHF,TGTGCCAGCTCACGAGACAGCAACTATAATTCACCCCTCCACTTT
.,TRBJ1-2,TRBV29-1,once,CSVGRGGNNYGYTF,TGCAGCGTTGGTAGGGGGGGGAATAACTATGGCTACACCTTC
.,TRBJ2-1,TRBV5-6,.,CASATAFGNLYNEQFF,TGTGCCAGCGCCACAGCCTTCGGGAACCTGTACAATGAGCAGTTCTTC
TRBD1,TRBJ1-1,TRBV6-1,.,CASSALSGTGGVAFF,TGTGCCAGCAGTGCCCTATCCGGGACAGGCGGAGTGGCTTTCTTT
.,TRBJ2-6,TRBV2,.,CATRPPSSSGANVLTF,TGTGCCACCAGGCCACCTTCTAGCTCTGGGGCCAACGTCCTGACTTTC
TRBD2,TRBJ2-5,TRBV6-5,.,CASSRSGLPQETQYF,TGTGCCAGCAGTCGTTCGGGACTACCTCAAGAGACCCAGTACTTC
.,TRBJ1-3,TRBV11-3,.,CASTLRGQNTIYF,TGTGCCAGCACCCTTCGAGGTCAGAACACCATATATTTT
.,TRBJ2-5,TRBV7-7,.,CASSFNREETQYF,TGTGCTAGCAGCTTTAACAGGGAGGAGACCCAGTACTTC
TRBD1,TRBJ1-6,TRBV7-3,.,CASSLRGQGDSPLHF,TGTGCCAGCAGCTTAAGGGGACAGGGTGATTCACCCCTCCACTTT
TRBD2,TRBJ2-1,TRBV29-1,.,CSVPLLAGTYNEQFF,TGCAGCGTCCCCCTACTAGCGGGGACCTACAATGAGCAGTTCTTC
.,TRBJ1-1,TRBV19,.,CASKDSHTEAFF,TGTGCCAGTAAGGACAGCCACACTGAAGCTTTCTTT
TRBD1,TRBJ2-5,TRBV18,.,CASSPGYRGLRETQYF,TGTGCCAGCTCACCAGGTTACAGGGGGCTACGTGAGACCCAGTACTTC
.,TRBJ1-1,TRBV2,.,CASSDPDIREAFF,TGTGCCAGCAGTGATCCGGACATACGGGAGGCTTTCTTT
TRBD1,TRBJ1-4,TRBV7-2,.,CASSALPGQGNEKLFF,TGTGCCAGCAGCGCCCTCCCGGGACAGGGTAATGAAAAACTGTTTTTT
.,TRBJ2-2,TRBV6-1,.,CASREGQGVAGELFF,TGTGCCAGCAGGGAGGGGCAGGGGGTCGCCGGGGAGCTGTTTTTT
TRBD1,TRBJ1-2,TRBV9,.,CASSVGRDRDNYYGYTF,TGTGCCAGCAGCGTAGGCAGGGACAGGGATAATTACTATGGCTACACCTTC
.,TRBJ1-1,TRBV2,.,CASRGVYTEAFF,TGTGCCAGCAGAGGGGTGTACACTGAAGCTTTCTTT
TRBD1,TRBJ2-5,TRBV19,.,CASRRTGGSPQETQYF,TGTGCCAGTAGGAGGACAGGGGGCTCCCCCCAAGAGACCCAGTACTTC